Detailed here is one T cell receptor beta chain. These data are taken from a study of technical replicates of blood from a handful of donors. Generated by immunoSEQ multiplex PCR, the TCRdb table keeps only in-frame clones and is missing some. The data show some 84,000 clones, 75% to 95% seen once. The CDR3 covers 14 residues. V trimming: 8 bases; J trimming: 7 bases; junction bases outside the gene matches: 7. Germline assignment: CDR1 MDHEN and CDR2 SYDVKM. The sequenced sample consisted of T cells isolated from PBMCs. This TCR was recovered from a human donor in good health. The rearrangement links TRBV28 to TRBJ2-1; 11 bases line up with TRBD2. The CDR3 is CASETSGSYNEQFF. DNA for the CDR3: TGTGCCAGCGAAACTAGCGGGAGCTATAATGAGCAGTTCTTC.